Described below is a single T cell receptor beta chain sequence and its context. Its antigen remains unknown. The V segment lost 5 bases and the J segment 7 bases; nucleotides outside the gene matches: 7. CDR3 length: 14 residues. Per germline, CDR1 MNHNS and CDR2 SASEGT. This specimen comes from a study of T cells in Graves' hyperthyroidism and ophthalmopathy. Study information: It was at initial diagnosis, before any treatment, that peripheral blood was collected. General study points: The authors' 13 V-J model separated ophthalmopathy from stable hyperthyroidism. Blood also carried most thyroid clonotypes expanded above 0.001.

Patients aged 18 to 65 had newly diagnosed hyperthyroidism lasting under 2 months. The TCR beta CDR3 regions underwent amplification using RNA transcripts as the source. The HTBI primer set served for first-round RT-PCR of the TCR CDR3. TCRdb ran MiXCR on the multiplex PCR reads and lists one entry per CDR3 protein. The sample records around 720,000 distinct CDR3 sequences, 35% being singletons. The chain has TRBV6-1 and TRBJ1-1; the match to TRBD1 covers 10 bases. This receptor was identified in a woman aged 40 to 50 with Graves' hyperthyroidism. Material for sequencing was blood. In DNA, the CDR3 is TGTGCCAGCAGTAAGACAGGGGGCGGGGGTGAAGCTTTCTTT. Translating gives CASSKTGGGGEAFF.